This is a list of T cell receptor beta chains from one sample in a study of blood T cells in healthy people across ages. From the 5' RACE reads, TCRdb called clonotypes with MiXCR, one entry per CDR3 protein. The sample consists of about 780,000 distinct CDR3 sequences, about a quarter of them appearing once. These data also formed part of another study, on T cells of mothers and their children.

Sequences were obtained from blood. These receptor sequences come from a boy under 18 in good health. Both conserved end residues are trimmed from each CDR3. Fields, in order: J gene, clone size, V gene, CDR3 protein. Clone sizes are given selectively: once, few, many, or a class where the clone is expanded.

>TRBJ1-2|-|TRBV11-2
ASSLEGRNGYT
>TRBJ2-5|-|TRBV9
ASTAGLAVETQY
>TRBJ1-6|-|TRBV6-1
ASSDCKEGSEGSGPLH
>TRBJ1-2|-|TRBV4-1
ASSQATGTNGYT
>TRBJ2-1|-|TRBV7-2
ASSSGQF
>TRBJ2-7|few|TRBV29-1
SVETGQGISYEQY
>TRBJ2-3|few|TRBV14
ASSQDLIGPPITDTQY
>TRBJ2-1|few|TRBV11-2
ASSPRWDPSYNEQF
>TRBJ2-4|few|TRBV7-9
ASSPLQGVLAKNIQY
>TRBJ2-1|few|TRBV7-9
ASSSNSFVRSEQF
>TRBJ1-4|few|TRBV5-1
ASSIVGQGYRDEKLF
>TRBJ1-2|few|TRBV4-1
ASRRGEPQVNYGYT
>-|-|TRBV3-1
ASSQALDRSYEQY
>-|-|TRBV7-7
ASSLDPSGEETQY
>TRBJ2-1|few|TRBV6-1
ASSRGASQNEQF
>TRBJ1-2|-|TRBV28
ASSLSQGAIYGYT
>TRBJ1-2|-|TRBV6-5
ASSYGPGQGEGGYT
>-|-|TRBV20-1
SARDASGGVGQETQY
>TRBJ2-5|few|TRBV6-5
ASSYPGVAGRRETQY
>TRBJ1-6|few|TRBV7-9
ASSLKDGNSPLH
>TRBJ2-7|-|TRBV7-2
ASSWTGQSHEQY
>TRBJ2-3|-|TRBV25-1
ASSDPGESDTQY
>TRBJ2-1|-|TRBV5-1
ASSLVPSGVYNEQF
>TRBJ2-7|-|TRBV7-8
ASSLRRGDYEQY
>TRBJ2-1|-|TRBV7-2
ASSVRGGYNEQF
>TRBJ2-5|-|TRBV11-2
ASSLWAASGLQETQY
>TRBJ1-4|few|TRBV7-2
ASSSTDFREKLF
>TRBJ1-1|-|TRBV2
ASREGTGKGTEAF
>TRBJ2-5|-|TRBV9
ASSALDQETQY
>TRBJ1-4|few|TRBV2
ASSYPDRENEKLF
>TRBJ2-1|-|TRBV7-9
ASSPRGKTSGGHNEQF
>TRBJ1-5|-|TRBV7-2
ASSLQIRQPQH
>TRBJ1-1|-|TRBV10-3
AISESQNTEAF
>TRBJ2-5|few|TRBV3-1
ASNRLTSRVEETQY
>TRBJ1-1|-|TRBV30
AWAQGGTEAF
>-|few|TRBV14
ASSQTDRSYEQY
>TRBJ2-7|many|TRBV28
ASSLADRGGYEQY
>TRBJ2-7|-|TRBV20-1
SASRTGGEQY
>TRBJ1-1|few|TRBV4-1
ASSQEGDWGRTEAF
>TRBJ1-1|-|TRBV10-3
AIRGQGNTEAF
>TRBJ2-6|-|TRBV9
ASSVGPSSGANVLT
>-|few|TRBV12-3/TRBV12-4
ASSPGSSEQF
>TRBJ1-4|-|TRBV25-1
ASSAYRGLGEKLF
>TRBJ2-4|many|TRBV5-1
ASSSQGGAKNIQY
>-|-|TRBV20-1
SARSWDSYEQY
>TRBJ2-5|few|TRBV25-1
ASSSHLGLAGAGWY
>-|few|TRBV5-1
ASSVRTPSTSSVNEQF
>TRBJ2-7|-|TRBV28
ASSSGIKSSYEQY
>TRBJ1-2|-|TRBV4-2
ASSEGRGLDYGYT
>TRBJ1-3|few|TRBV6-1
ASSDSVDTIY
>TRBJ2-7|-|TRBV6-5
ASSYLGQGIVYEQY
>TRBJ2-5|-|TRBV6-1
ASSETGREKTQY
>TRBJ1-3|-|TRBV20-1
SARDRQPSGNTIY
>TRBJ2-6|-|TRBV18
ASSPLVVRANVLT
>TRBJ1-2|few|TRBV9
ASSVSASLYYGYT
>TRBJ1-2|-|TRBV6-5
ASSSHDRGSYGYT
>TRBJ2-6|-|TRBV9
ASSTTGVGANILT
>TRBJ1-4|few|TRBV30
AWSVRGGTEKLF
>TRBJ2-5|few|TRBV7-3
ASSLRAGPQGTQY